Following are 7 T cell receptor beta chains from one sample sequenced in a study of blood T cells in healthy people across ages. Next came a second PCR, run for roughly 6 to 11 cycles, which used a sample-barcoded 5' primer along with a J-beta primer mix. From the 5' RACE reads, TCRdb called clonotypes with MiXCR, one entry per CDR3 protein. The sample records 1.5 million to 2 million distinct CDR3 sequences, 25% to 30% being singletons. The specimen was blood. These receptors were obtained from a woman aged 25 to 39 in good health.

This chain links TRBV7-8 with TRBJ2-1; 9 bases fit TRBD1. The germline gives CDR1 SGHVS, CDR2 FQNEAQ. The CDR3 has 15 residues. The V segment lost 7 bases and the J segment 8 bases; nucleotides outside the gene matches: 12. The CDR3 spells CASTPRGTGSHEQFF. Here the CDR3 DNA reads TGTGCCAGCACCCCAAGAGGGACAGGGTCCCATGAGCAGTTCTTC. The full variable domain, rest sourced from reference TRBV7-8 and TRBJ2-1, is GAGVSQSPRYKVAKRGQDVALRCDPISGHVSLFWYQQALGQGPEFLTYFQNEAQLDKSGLPSDRFFAERPEGSVSTLKIQRTQQEDSAVYLCASTPRGTGSHEQFFGPGTRLTVL.

Ten or more counts support this clonotype. The chain joins TRBV11-1 to TRBJ2-1, with TRBD2 matching 10 bases. After removal of 3 bases from V and 5 bases from J, the junction contained 7 bases not matched to a gene. The CDR3 spans 16 residues. CDR1 and CDR2 (germline): SGHAT, FQDESV (reference sequence). CDR3 bases: TGTGCCAGCAGCTTCGGTAGCGGGGGGCTAGACAATGAGCAGTTCTTC. It translates to CASSFGSGGLDNEQFF.

This clonotype was observed at least ten times. This chain uses TRBV20-1 with TRBJ2-6; TRBD1 is a possible D gene (6 bases). Per germline, CDR1 DFQATT and CDR2 SNEGSKA (reference sequence). Trimming took 0 bases from V and 4 from J, leaving 10 bases between them. The CDR3 spans 15 residues. CDR3 in DNA: TGCAGTGCTAGAGAACAGGGAACAGGGGCCAACGTCCTGACTTTC. Amino acids: CSAREQGTGANVLTF.

This clonotype came up many times. The chain employs TRBV4-1 and TRBJ2-7, with 8 bases identical to TRBD2. From germline, CDR1 is MGHRA and CDR2 YSYEKL. The CDR3 is 18 amino acids. Trimming at V came to 0 bases and at J to 0 bases, leaving 10 bases not matched to a gene. CDR3 region: CASSQDRSSGASSYEQYF. CDR3 in DNA: TGCGCCAGCAGCCAAGATCGGAGTAGCGGGGCGAGCTCCTACGAGCAGTACTTC.

The rearrangement joins TRBV6-6 to TRBJ1-5; D possibly corresponds to TRBD1 (5 bases). Germline CDR1 and CDR2: MNHNY and SVGAGI (reference sequence). V was shortened by 6 bases and J by 3 bases, with 12 bases between the two germline ends. CDR3 length: 14 amino acids. The CDR3 DNA follows: TGTGCCAGCAGAACAAGACAGAACAATCAGCCCCAGCATTTT. This sequence encodes CASRTRQNNQPQHF.

This clonotype was found a few times. This chain uses TRBV5-1 with TRBJ2-2, with 13 nucleotides matching TRBD2. There are 16 residues in the CDR3. Germline V CDR1 and CDR2: SGHRS, YFSETQ. The trim removed 3 bases at V and 6 bases at J, leaving 5 bases unmatched. The CDR3 sequence is CASSSATSGGAGELFF. The DNA for the CDR3 is TGCGCCAGCAGCTCAGCTACTAGCGGGGGGGCCGGGGAGCTGTTTTTT.

In this sample, this clonotype turned up a few times. This chain uses TRBV7-2 with TRBJ2-5, with 8 bases identical to TRBD2. This CDR3 spans 16 amino acids. Germline CDR1 is SGHTA and CDR2 is FQGNSA. The ends lost 5 bases at V and 2 bases at J; junction bases unmatched: 10. In DNA, the CDR3 is TGTGCCAGCAGCCTTTTGGGCGGGGGGAGACAAGAGACCCAGTACTTC. It is translated as CASSLLGGGRQETQYF.